These 7 T cell receptor beta chains share one sample of origin, sequenced in a study of identical twins (TCRdb year 2016). The method behind the library was 5' RACE. These reads were obtained on an Illumina HiSeq 2000. TCRdb handled the public reads itself, with Q25 trimming in fastp and clone calling in MiXCR, and kept productive beta chains. Entries that share a CDR3 protein sequence are merged under the most common genes and DNA. Across this sample there are around 670,000 distinct CDR3 sequences, with around 6% seen only once. Around 1.9% of the sample lies in the top ten. The specimen sequenced was naive T cells sorted from blood. The cell subset or site label here, explained by the study, means: cells isolated with a human naive T-cell isolation kit. The receptors were sampled from a man younger than 35 in good health.

Note on this clonotype: A much more abundant neighbour one base away suggests this may be a read error. The CDR3 carries no conserved terminal phenylalanine or tryptophan, so it likely arises from a read error. This chain links TRBV6-4 with TRBJ2-7; 8 positions match TRBD2. Losses at the gene ends were 3 bases for V and 5 bases for J; bases not matched to a gene: 15. From germline, CDR1 is MRHNA and CDR2 SNTAGT. This CDR3 contains 17 residues. The CDR3 reads CASSEWGSGRYGDEQYL. CDR3 in DNA: TGTGCCAGCAGTGAATGGGGAAGCGGGAGATATGGGGACGAGCAGTACCTC.

The chain employs TRBV7-9 and TRBJ2-7; the D is unclear. CDR1 is SEHNR, CDR2 FQNEAQ, per germline (reference sequence). Trimming cost V 5 bases and J 0 bases, with 11 bases left between them. The CDR3 is made up of 14 amino acids. The CDR3 DNA reads as TGTGCCAGCAGCCCCCAGGTCTACTCCTACGAGCAGTACTTC. Protein product: CASSPQVYSYEQYF.

The sample holds many counts of this clonotype. This chain joins TRBV20-1 and TRBJ2-1; unclear D gene. The V end was cut by 6 bases, the J end by 1 base, with 13 bases between. Looked up from germline, CDR1 is DFQATT and CDR2 is SNEGSKA (reference sequence). This CDR3 has 14 amino acids. The CDR3 nucleotides read TGCAGTGCCACAACGACCAGTTCCTACAATGAGCAGTTCTTC. Encoded protein: CSATTTSSYNEQFF.

This clonotype was detected a few times. V is TRBV28 and J is TRBJ1-5; 8 bases line up with TRBD1. V lost 7 bases to trimming and J lost 6 bases; unmatched junction nucleotides: 11. The CDR3 is 15 amino acids. Germline V CDR1 and CDR2: MDHEN, SYDVKM. The CDR3 region is CASTLQGAGVQPQHF. Here the CDR3 DNA reads TGTGCCAGCACACTCCAGGGGGCTGGGGTTCAGCCCCAGCATTTT.

The genes are TRBV11-3 and TRBJ1-1, with no clear D. Trimming pared 8 bases from V and 1 base from J, leaving 11 bases between. Germline-derived CDR1 and CDR2 are SGHNT and YENEEA. This CDR3 region has 13 residues. The CDR3 region has the DNA TGTGCCAGCGGATTAAGGACGAACACTGAAGCTTTCTTT. Translated, it gives CASGLRTNTEAFF.

This clonotype has a handful of counts. The CDR3 spells CASTPWDNSGNTIYF. The CDR3 DNA follows: TGTGCCAGTACCCCCTGGGACAACTCTGGAAACACCATATATTTT. V and J are TRBV28 and TRBJ1-3; possible D gene TRBD1, 6 bases. V lost 9 bases and J 0 bases, leaving 15 bases between the germline ends. Germline V gives CDR1 MDHEN, CDR2 SYDVKM. The CDR3 contains 15 residues.

This clonotype has a count of ten or more. J is TRBJ2-5 and V is TRBV11-2; D gene ambiguous. V lost 4 bases, J lost 5 bases, and 11 bases lay in between. The CDR3 loop spans 13 amino acids. CDR1 SGHAT and CDR2 FQNNGV come from the germline V gene. The CDR3 sequence: CASSWKGWETQYF. For the CDR3, the DNA is TGTGCCAGCAGCTGGAAGGGTTGGGAGACCCAGTACTTC.